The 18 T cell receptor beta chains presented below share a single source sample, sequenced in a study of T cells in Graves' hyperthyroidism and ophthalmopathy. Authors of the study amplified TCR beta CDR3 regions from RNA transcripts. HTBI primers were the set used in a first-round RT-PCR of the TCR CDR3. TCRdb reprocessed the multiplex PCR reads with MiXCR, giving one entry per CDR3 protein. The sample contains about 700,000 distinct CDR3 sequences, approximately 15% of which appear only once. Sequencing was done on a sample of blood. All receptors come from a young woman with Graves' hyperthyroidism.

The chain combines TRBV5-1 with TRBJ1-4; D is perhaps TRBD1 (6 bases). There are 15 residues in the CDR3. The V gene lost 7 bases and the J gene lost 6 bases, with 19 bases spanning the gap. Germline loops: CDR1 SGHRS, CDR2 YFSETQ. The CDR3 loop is CASAEAQGRDEKLFF. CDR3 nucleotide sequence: TGCGCCAGCGCCGAGGCCCAGGGGAGGGATGAAAAACTGTTTTTT.

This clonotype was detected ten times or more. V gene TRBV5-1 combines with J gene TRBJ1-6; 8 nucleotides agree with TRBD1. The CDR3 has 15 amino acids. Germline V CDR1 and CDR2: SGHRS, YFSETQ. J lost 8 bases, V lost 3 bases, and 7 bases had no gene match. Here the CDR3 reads CASSSDRGAYSPLHF. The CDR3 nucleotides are TGCGCCAGCAGCTCTGACAGGGGTGCCTATTCACCCCTCCACTTT. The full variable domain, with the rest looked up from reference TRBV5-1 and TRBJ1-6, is KAGVTQTPRYLIKTRGQQVTLSCSPISGHRSVSWYQQTPGQGLQFLFEYFSETQRNKGNFPGRFSGRQFSNSRSEMNVSTLELGDSALYLCASSSDRGAYSPLHFGNGTRLTVT.

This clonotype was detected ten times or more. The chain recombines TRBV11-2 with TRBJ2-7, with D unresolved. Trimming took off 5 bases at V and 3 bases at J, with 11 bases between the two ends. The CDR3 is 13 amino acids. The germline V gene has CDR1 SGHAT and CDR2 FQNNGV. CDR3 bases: TGTGCCAGCAGCCCCTCTTACCTCTACGAGCAGTACTTC. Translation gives CASSPSYLYEQYF.

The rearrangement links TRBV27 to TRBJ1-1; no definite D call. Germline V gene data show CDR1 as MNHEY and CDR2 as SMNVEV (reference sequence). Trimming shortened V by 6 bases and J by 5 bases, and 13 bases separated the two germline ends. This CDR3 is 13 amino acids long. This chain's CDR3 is CASRTVLTTEAFF. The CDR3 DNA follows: TGTGCCAGCAGAACCGTCCTAACTACTGAAGCTTTCTTT.

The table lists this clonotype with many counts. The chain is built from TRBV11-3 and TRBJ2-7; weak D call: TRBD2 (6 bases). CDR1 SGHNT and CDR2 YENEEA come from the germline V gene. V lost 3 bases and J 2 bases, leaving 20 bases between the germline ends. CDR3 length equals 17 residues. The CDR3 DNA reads TGTGCCAGCAGCTTTACCCTATACGGGGGATCGACCTACGAGCAGTACTTC. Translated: CASSFTLYGGSTYEQYF.

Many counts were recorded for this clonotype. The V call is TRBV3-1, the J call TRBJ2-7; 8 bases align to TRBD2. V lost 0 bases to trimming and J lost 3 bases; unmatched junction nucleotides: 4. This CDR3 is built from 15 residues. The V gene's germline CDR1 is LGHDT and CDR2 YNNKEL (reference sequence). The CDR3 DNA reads TGTGCCAGCAGCCAAGATCGCGGGGGGCTCTACGAGCAGTACTTC. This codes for CASSQDRGGLYEQYF.

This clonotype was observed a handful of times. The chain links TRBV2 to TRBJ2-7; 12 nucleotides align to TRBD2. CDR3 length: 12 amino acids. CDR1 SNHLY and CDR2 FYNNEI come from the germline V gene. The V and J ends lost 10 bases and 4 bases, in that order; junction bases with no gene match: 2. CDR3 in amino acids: CAKTSGSYEQYF. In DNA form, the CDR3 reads TGTGCCAAGACTAGCGGGAGTTACGAGCAGTACTTC.

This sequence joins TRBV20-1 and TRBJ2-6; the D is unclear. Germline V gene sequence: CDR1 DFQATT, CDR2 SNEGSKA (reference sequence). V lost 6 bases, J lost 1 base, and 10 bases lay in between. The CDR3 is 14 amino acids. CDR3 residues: CSATDGSGANVLTF. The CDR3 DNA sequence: TGCAGTGCCACGGACGGTTCTGGGGCCAACGTCCTGACTTTC.

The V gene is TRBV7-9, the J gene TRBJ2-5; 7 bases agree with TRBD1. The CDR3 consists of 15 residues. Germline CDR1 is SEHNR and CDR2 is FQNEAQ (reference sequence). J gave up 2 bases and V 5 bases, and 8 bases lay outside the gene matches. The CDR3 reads CASSLGTAEQETQYF. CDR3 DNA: TGTGCCAGCAGCCTTGGGACAGCGGAACAAGAGACCCAGTACTTC.

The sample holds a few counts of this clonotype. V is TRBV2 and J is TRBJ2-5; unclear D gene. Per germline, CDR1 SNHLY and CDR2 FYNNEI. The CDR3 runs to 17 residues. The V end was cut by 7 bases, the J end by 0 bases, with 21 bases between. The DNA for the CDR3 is TGTGCCAGCACCGACCTTTTAGACACCCTGGACCAAGAGACCCAGTACTTC. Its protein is CASTDLLDTLDQETQYF.

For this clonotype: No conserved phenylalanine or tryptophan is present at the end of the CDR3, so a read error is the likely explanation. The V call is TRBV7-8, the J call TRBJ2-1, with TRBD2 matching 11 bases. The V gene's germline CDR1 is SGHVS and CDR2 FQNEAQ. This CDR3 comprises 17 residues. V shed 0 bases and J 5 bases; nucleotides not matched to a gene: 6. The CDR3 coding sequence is TGTGCCAGCAGCTTAGCAGGACTAGCGGGCCCCCACAATGAGCAGTTCGTC. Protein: CASSLAGLAGPHNEQFV.

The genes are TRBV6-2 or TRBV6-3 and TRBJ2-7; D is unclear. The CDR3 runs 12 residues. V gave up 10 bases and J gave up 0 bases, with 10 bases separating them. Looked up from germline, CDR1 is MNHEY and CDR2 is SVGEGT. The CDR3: CATKKNSYEQYF. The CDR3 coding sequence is TGTGCCACCAAGAAAAACTCCTACGAGCAGTACTTC.

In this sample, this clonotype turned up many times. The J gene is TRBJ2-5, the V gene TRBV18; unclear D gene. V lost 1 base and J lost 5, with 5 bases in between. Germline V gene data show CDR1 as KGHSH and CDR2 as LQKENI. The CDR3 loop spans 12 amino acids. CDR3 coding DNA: TGTGCCAGCTCACCACGACCGGAGACCCAGTACTTC. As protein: CASSPRPETQYF.

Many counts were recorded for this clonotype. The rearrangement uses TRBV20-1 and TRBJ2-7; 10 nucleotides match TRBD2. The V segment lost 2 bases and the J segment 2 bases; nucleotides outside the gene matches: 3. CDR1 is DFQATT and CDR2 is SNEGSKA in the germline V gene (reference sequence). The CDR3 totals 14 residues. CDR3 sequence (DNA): TGCAGTGCTAGATCTAGCGGGAGAACCTACGAGCAGTACTTC. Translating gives CSARSSGRTYEQYF.

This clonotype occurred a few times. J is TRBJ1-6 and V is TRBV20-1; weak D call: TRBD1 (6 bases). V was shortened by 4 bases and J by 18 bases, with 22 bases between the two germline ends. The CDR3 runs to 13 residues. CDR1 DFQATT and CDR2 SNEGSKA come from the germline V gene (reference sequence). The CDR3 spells CSAIMTGQGDPHF. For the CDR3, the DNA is TGCAGTGCTATTATGACAGGTCAGGGCGACCCCCACTTT.

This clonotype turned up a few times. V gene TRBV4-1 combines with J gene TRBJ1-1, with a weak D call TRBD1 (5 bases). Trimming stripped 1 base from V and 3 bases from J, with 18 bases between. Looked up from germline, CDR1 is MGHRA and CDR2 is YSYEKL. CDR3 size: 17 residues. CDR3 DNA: TGCGCCAGCAGCCAAGGTAATGGGGCTAAGGGGTACACTGAAGCTTTCTTT. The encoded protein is CASSQGNGAKGYTEAFF.

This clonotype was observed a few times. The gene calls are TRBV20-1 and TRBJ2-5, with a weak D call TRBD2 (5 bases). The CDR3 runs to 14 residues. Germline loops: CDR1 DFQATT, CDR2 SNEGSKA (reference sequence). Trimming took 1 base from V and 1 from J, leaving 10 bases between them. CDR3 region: CSARGGWPQETQYF. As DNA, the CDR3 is TGCAGTGCTAGAGGAGGGTGGCCCCAAGAGACCCAGTACTTC.

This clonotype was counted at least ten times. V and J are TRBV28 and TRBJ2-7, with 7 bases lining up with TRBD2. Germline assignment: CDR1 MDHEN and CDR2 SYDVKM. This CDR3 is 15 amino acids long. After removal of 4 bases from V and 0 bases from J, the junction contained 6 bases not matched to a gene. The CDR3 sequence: CASSSPGTTSYEQYF. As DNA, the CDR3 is TGTGCCAGCAGTTCCCCCGGGACTACCTCCTACGAGCAGTACTTC.